The text below deals with one T cell receptor (beta chain). Measured with immunoSEQ multiplex PCR; TCRdb has only the in-frame clones, and not every one. The sample lists 150,000 or so clones, around nine tenths occurring once. The data were taken from a study of control samples from healthy donors and cancer patients. V was trimmed by 4 bases and J by 2 bases, leaving 15 bases between them. The germline gives CDR1 SGHNT, CDR2 YYREEE (reference sequence). The CDR3 is 15 amino acids. Source material: blood. The receptor comes from a young man in good health. The genes are TRBV5-4 and TRBJ1-2, with D tentatively TRBD1 (6 bases). This chain's CDR3 is CASSQGQFSNYGYTF. CDR3 DNA sequence: TGTGCCAGCAGCCAAGGACAGTTCAGCAACTATGGCTACACCTTC.